The rows below give T cell receptor beta chains drawn from one sample of a study of Graves' ophthalmopathy and Graves' hyperthyroidism. TCRdb reanalysed the multiplex PCR reads using MiXCR and keeps one entry per CDR3 protein. The sample includes 600,000 to 950,000 distinct CDR3 sequences, 40% seen only once; the top ten take around 40%. Sequencing was done on a sample of peripheral blood. The receptor set was obtained from an adult man with Graves' ophthalmopathy. Each CDR3 is given with its conserved first and last residue. The D gene is left open where the match is weak. Some rows mark clone size as missing; the rest say once, few, many or name a class of expanded clone.

v_call	d_call	j_call	clone_size	cdr3_nt	cdr3_aa
TRBV25-1	NA	TRBJ2-2	NA	TGTGCCAGCAGAGCGGCGAACACCGGGGAGCTATTTTTT	CASRAANTGELFF
TRBV29-1	TRBD1	TRBJ1-2	once	TGCAGCGTTGAAGTCGTGGACAGGGGGTTGAGCGGCTACACCTTC	CSVEVVDRGLSGYTF
TRBV25-1	NA	TRBJ2-2	NA	TGTGCCAGCAGTGGTCGACAGAACGCCGGGGAGCTGTTTTTT	CASSGRQNAGELFF
TRBV7-9	NA	TRBJ2-2	NA	TGTGCCAGCAGCTTGGTTCATTCCGGGGAGCTGTTTTTT	CASSLVHSGELFF
TRBV2	NA	TRBJ2-6	many	TGTGCCAGCAGTGGAACTCGGAGGGCCAACGTCCTGACTTTC	CASSGTRRANVLTF
TRBV25-1	NA	TRBJ1-6	NA	TGTGCCAGCAGTGAATTCGGGGGTGTGTATTCACCCCTCCACTTT	CASSEFGGVYSPLHF
TRBV7-2	TRBD2	TRBJ2-7	many	TGTGCCAGCAGCTTTGGGCTAGCGGGAGGTGGGTACGAGCAGTACTTC	CASSFGLAGGGYEQYF
TRBV7-9	NA	TRBJ1-1	NA	TGTGCCAGCAGTCCACCCGGGGGTGAAAGATACACTGAAGCTTTCTTT	CASSPPGGERYTEAFF
TRBV9	NA	TRBJ1-3	few	TGTGCCAGCAGCCTCCAGGGTCTGAACTCTGGAAACACCATATATTTT	CASSLQGLNSGNTIYF
TRBV19	NA	TRBJ1-5	few	TGTGCCAGTAGTATAGATTCGTATCAGCCCCAGCATTTT	CASSIDSYQPQHF
TRBV7-3	NA	TRBJ2-2	NA	TGTGCCAGCAGCGACATTTTGGGCACCGGGGAGCTGTTTTTT	CASSDILGTGELFF
TRBV29-1	TRBD2	TRBJ2-7	NA	TGCAGCAGCCCCGCGGGGACTAGCGGCTACGAGCAGTACTTC	CSSPAGTSGYEQYF
TRBV15	NA	TRBJ1-2	few	TGTGCCAGCAAGAGGGACGCATATAACTATGGCTACACCTTC	CASKRDAYNYGYTF
TRBV7-9	TRBD1	TRBJ2-5	NA	TGTGCCAGCAGGACAGGGGGCGGGCAAGAGACCCAGTACTTC	CASRTGGGQETQYF
TRBV7-9	NA	TRBJ1-3	many	TGTGCCAGCAGCTTGAGTATACAGGGAGAAGGAAACACCATATATTTT	CASSLSIQGEGNTIYF
TRBV7-8	TRBD2	TRBJ2-5	once	TGTGCCGGCAGCTTACGGGGGGAGGAGACCCAGTACTTC	CAGSLRGEETQYF
TRBV25-1	NA	TRBJ2-7	NA	TGTGCCAGCAGTGGGGCTCCGGGTTACTCCTACGAGCAGTACTTC	CASSGAPGYSYEQYF
TRBV12-3/TRBV12-4	NA	TRBJ2-7	few	TGTGCCAGCAGTTTAAGGAGGGGGAGGTACGAGCAGTACTTC	CASSLRRGRYEQYF
TRBV5-1	NA	TRBJ2-7	NA	TGCGCCAGCAGCTTGCCCCTGGTCTCCGAGCAGTACTTC	CASSLPLVSEQYF
TRBV10-3	NA	TRBJ1-1	NA	TGTGCCATGGGAGGGCGGGTCTCTGAAGCTTTCTTT	CAMGGRVSEAFF
TRBV6-5	TRBD1	TRBJ2-5	NA	TGTGCCAGCCTTGCGTCCGGGACAGGGAAAGAGACCCAGTACTTC	CASLASGTGKETQYF
TRBV19	TRBD1	TRBJ1-2	NA	TGTGCCAGTATTTCACCCGGGACAGGCGGCTATGGCTACACCTTC	CASISPGTGGYGYTF
TRBV7-9	TRBD1	TRBJ1-1	NA	TGTGCCAGCAACACTCCCCAAGGAGGGGGCTCAGCTTTCTTT	CASNTPQGGGSAFF
TRBV4-2	NA	TRBJ1-1	NA	TGTGCCAGCAGCCAAGTAAGTCAGGTGTTCACTGAAGCTTTCTTT	CASSQVSQVFTEAFF
TRBV14	NA	TRBJ2-5	few	TGTGCCAGCAGCCTTGGGGCGGCTTTCACAGAGACCCAGTACTTC	CASSLGAAFTETQYF
TRBV20-1	TRBD2	TRBJ2-5	many	TGCAGTGCGCCTACTAGCGGGGGGGCCGAAGAGACCCAGTACTTC	CSAPTSGGAEETQYF